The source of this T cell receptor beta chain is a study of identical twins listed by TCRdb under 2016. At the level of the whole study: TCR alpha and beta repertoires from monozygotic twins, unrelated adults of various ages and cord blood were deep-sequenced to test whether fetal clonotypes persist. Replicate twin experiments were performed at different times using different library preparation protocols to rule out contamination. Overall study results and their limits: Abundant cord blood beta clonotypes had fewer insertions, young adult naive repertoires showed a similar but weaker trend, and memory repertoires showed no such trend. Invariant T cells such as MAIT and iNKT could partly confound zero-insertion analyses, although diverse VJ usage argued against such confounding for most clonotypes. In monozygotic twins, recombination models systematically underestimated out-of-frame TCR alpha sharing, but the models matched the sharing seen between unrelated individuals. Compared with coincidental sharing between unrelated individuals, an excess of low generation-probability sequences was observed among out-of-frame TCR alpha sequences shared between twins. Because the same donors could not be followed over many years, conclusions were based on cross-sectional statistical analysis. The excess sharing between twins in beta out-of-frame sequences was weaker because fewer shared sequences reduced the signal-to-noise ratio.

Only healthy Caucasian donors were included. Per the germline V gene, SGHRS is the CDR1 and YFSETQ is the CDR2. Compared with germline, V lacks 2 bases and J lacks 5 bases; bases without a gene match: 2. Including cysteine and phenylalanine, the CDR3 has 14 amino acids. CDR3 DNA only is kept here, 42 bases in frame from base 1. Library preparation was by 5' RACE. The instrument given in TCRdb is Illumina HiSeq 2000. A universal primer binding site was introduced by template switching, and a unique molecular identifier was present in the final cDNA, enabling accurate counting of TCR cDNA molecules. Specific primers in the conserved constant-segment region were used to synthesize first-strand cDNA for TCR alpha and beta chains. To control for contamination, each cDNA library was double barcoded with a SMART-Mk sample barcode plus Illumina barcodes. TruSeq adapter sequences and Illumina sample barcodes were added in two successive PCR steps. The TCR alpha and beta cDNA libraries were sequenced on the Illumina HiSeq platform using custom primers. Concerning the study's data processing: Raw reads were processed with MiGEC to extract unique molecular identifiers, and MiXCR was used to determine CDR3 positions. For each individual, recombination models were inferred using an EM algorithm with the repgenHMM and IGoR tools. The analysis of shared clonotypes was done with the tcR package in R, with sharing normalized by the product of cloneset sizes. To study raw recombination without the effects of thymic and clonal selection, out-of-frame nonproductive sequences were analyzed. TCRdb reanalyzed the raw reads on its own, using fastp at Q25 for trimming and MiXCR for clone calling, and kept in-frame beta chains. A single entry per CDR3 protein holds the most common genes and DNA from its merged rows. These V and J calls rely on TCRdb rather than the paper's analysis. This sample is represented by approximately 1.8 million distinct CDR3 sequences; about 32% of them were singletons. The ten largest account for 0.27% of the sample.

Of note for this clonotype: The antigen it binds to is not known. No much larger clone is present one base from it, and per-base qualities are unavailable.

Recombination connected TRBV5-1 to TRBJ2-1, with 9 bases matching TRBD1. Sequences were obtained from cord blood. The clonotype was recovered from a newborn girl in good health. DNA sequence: TGCGCCAGCAGCTTTTGGGACAGGGACAATGAGCAGTTCTTC. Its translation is CASSFWDRDNEQFF.